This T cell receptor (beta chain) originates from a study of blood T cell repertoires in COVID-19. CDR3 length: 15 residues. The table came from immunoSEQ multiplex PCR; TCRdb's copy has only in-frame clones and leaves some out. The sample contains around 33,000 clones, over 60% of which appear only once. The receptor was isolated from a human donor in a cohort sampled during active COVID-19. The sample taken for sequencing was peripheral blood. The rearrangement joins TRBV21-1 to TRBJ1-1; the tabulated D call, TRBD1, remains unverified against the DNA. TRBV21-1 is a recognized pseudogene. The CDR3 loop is CASSTRQGASTEAFF. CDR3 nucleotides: TGTGCCAGCAGCACCAGACAGGGGGCGAGCACTGAAGCTTTCTTT.